The 20 T cell receptor beta chains below all came from one sample that was sequenced in a study of T cells in Graves' hyperthyroidism and ophthalmopathy. The investigators amplified TCR beta CDR3 regions from RNA transcripts. The HTBI primer set was used in a first-round RT-PCR of the TCR CDR3. Each CDR3 protein is one row after TCRdb ran MiXCR on the multiplex PCR reads. The sample records approximately 700,000 distinct CDR3 sequences, 45% being singletons. Material for sequencing was peripheral blood or thyroid tissue (not recorded which). These receptors were taken from an adult man with Graves' disease, either hyperthyroidism or ophthalmopathy (not recorded which).

The chain joins TRBV20-1 to TRBJ1-3; D unclear. The length of the CDR3 is 14 residues. Germline CDR1 is DFQATT and CDR2 is SNEGSKA (reference sequence). Trimming removed 3 bases at V and 1 base at J, with 10 bases between. The CDR3 DNA follows: TGCAGTGCTAGGGAATCCCGTTCTGGAAACACCATATATTTT. Translating gives CSARESRSGNTIYF.

This chain connects TRBV9 to TRBJ1-5; a weak D match, TRBD1 (6 bases). Per the germline V gene, CDR1 is SGDLS and CDR2 is YYNGEE. Trimming left V 5 bases short and J 2 bases short, with 14 bases between. The CDR3 is 15 residues long. The CDR3 coding sequence is TGTGCCAGCAGTCAACCCCGACAGGGCAATCAGCCCCAGCATTTT. Translating gives CASSQPRQGNQPQHF. The entire variable domain, with the rest obtained from reference TRBV9 and TRBJ1-5, is as follows: DSGVTQTPKHLITATGQRVTLRCSPRSGDLSVYWYQQSLDQGLQFLIQYYNGEERAKGNILERFSAQQFPDLHSELNLSSLELGDSALYFCASSQPRQGNQPQHFGDGTRLSIL.

The table lists this clonotype with many counts. The chain combines TRBV2 with TRBJ2-5; the D gene could be TRBD1 or TRBD2 (5 bases each). CDR3 size: 14 residues. The germline gives CDR1 SNHLY, CDR2 FYNNEI. Between the trimmed V and J ends, which lost 8 bases and 2 bases, there was a span of 15 bases. The CDR3 bases are TGTGCCAGCTACGGGGCCTGGAGTCAAGAGACCCAGTACTTC. Amino acids: CASYGAWSQETQYF.

The genes are TRBV12-3 or TRBV12-4 and TRBJ2-5; 9 bases align to TRBD2. The CDR3 runs 15 residues. V trimming: 8 bases; J trimming: 4 bases; junction bases outside the gene matches: 11. The CDR3 DNA sequence: TGTGCCAGCTTTGCTAGCGGGAAGTATGGAGAGACCCAGTACTTC. Its translation: CASFASGKYGETQYF.

This clonotype was counted ten times or more. V gene TRBV7-2 combines with J gene TRBJ2-7; D is perhaps TRBD1 (5 bases). Germline V CDR1 and CDR2: SGHTA, FQGNSA. V shed 5 bases and J shed 5 bases, with 19 bases lying between them. The CDR3 length is 15 residues. CDR3 nucleotide sequence: TGTGCCAGCAGCCCACAAGGGGTTGTGCCTCACGAGCAGTACTTC. Amino acids: CASSPQGVVPHEQYF.

This clonotype was observed at least ten times. The rearrangement joins TRBV7-9 to TRBJ1-5, with 10 bases fitting TRBD1. The CDR3 is made up of 14 amino acids. CDR1 is SEHNR, CDR2 FQNEAQ, per germline (reference sequence). Germline trimming cut 1 base from V and 9 bases from J; bases unmatched to any gene: 3. CDR3 amino acids: CASSLVGQGSPQHF. The CDR3 nucleotides read TGTGCCAGCAGCTTAGTGGGACAGGGGTCGCCCCAGCATTTT.

The CDR3 coding sequence is TGTGCCAGCAGCTTAGCTGAGGGGACGAACACTGAAGCTTTCTTT. It is translated as CASSLAEGTNTEAFF. This chain uses TRBV7-3 with TRBJ1-1; TRBD1 is a possible D gene (5 bases). V lost 2 bases to trimming and J lost 1 base, with 11 bases between them. The CDR3 has 15 residues. Germline assignment: CDR1 SGHTA and CDR2 FQGTGA.

This clonotype was seen many times. The CDR3 nucleotides are TGTGCCAGCAGCGCCCTTCAGGGGAACACTGAAGCTTTCTTT. Translated: CASSALQGNTEAFF. V usage is TRBV9 and J usage is TRBJ1-1; possible D gene TRBD1, 5 bases. With 3 bases removed from V and 1 base from J, the gap between germline ends came to 10 bases. CDR1 is SGDLS and CDR2 is YYNGEE in the germline V gene. The CDR3 is made up of 14 amino acids.

The sample holds a few counts of this clonotype. V is TRBV29-1 and J is TRBJ2-2; 8 nucleotides match TRBD2. CDR3 size: 16 residues. With 6 bases clipped from V and 4 bases from J, the junction kept 13 bases outside the gene matches. Germline values: CDR1 SQVTM, CDR2 ANQGSEA. DNA of the CDR3: TGCAGCGTCCCCACAATTAGCGGGGTTGGCACCGGGGAGCTGTTTTTT. It codes for CSVPTISGVGTGELFF.

The rearrangement joins TRBV29-1 to TRBJ1-2; 8 bases fit TRBD1. The CDR3 is 12 residues long. V trimming: 6 bases; J trimming: 6 bases; junction bases outside the gene matches: 6. Germline CDR1 is SQVTM and CDR2 is ANQGSEA. The CDR3 spells CSVSDRGNGYTF. In DNA, the CDR3 is TGCAGCGTCTCAGACAGGGGAAATGGCTACACCTTC.

The rearrangement joins TRBV2 to TRBJ1-4, with 8 bases fitting TRBD1. V gave up 6 bases and J gave up 8 bases; unmatched junction bases: 5. CDR3 length equals 13 residues. The V gene's germline CDR1 is SNHLY and CDR2 FYNNEI. For the CDR3, the DNA is TGTGCCAGCAGGATGGGACAGGAGGAAAAACTGTTTTTT. Amino acid sequence: CASRMGQEEKLFF.

Many counts were recorded for this clonotype. At one boundary the junction diverges from the germline segment, which might be a read error. The V call is TRBV7-7, the J call TRBJ1-1, with TRBD1 identical over 12 bases. CDR1 is SSHAT, CDR2 FNYEAQ, per germline (reference sequence). This CDR3 region has 16 residues. This chain's CDR3 is CASRRRDRGQNTEAFF. Written as DNA, the CDR3 is TGTGCTAGCAGGCGCCGGGACAGGGGGCAGAACACTGAAGCTTTCTTT.

In this sample, this clonotype turned up many times. The V and J genes are TRBV29-1 and TRBJ2-5; TRBD1 matches 7 bases. Germline V gene sequence: CDR1 SQVTM, CDR2 ANQGSEA. The length of the CDR3 is 11 residues. J was trimmed by 5 bases and V by 7 bases; bases with no gene match: 4. CDR3 DNA: TGCAGCGGATACAGGGGTGAGACCCAGTACTTC. Its protein is CSGYRGETQYF.

Turning to this clonotype: This could be a read error, since a much larger clone is one nucleotide away. The genes are TRBV7-8 and TRBJ1-2; D uncertain. The V end was cut by 2 bases, the J end by 4 bases, with 17 bases between. CDR3 length: 16 residues. Germline loops: CDR1 SGHVS, CDR2 FQNEAQ. CDR3 in amino acids: CASSLLPGVTAYGYTF. The CDR3 DNA reads TGTGCCAGCAGCTTACTGCCCGGTGTGACCGCCTATGGCTACACCTTC.

In this sample, this clonotype turned up many times. The chain couples TRBV9 to TRBJ2-7; a weak D match, TRBD2 (5 bases). Germline CDR1 is SGDLS and CDR2 is YYNGEE. There are 14 residues in the CDR3. Trimming pared 0 bases from V and 6 bases from J, leaving 13 bases between. Here the CDR3 reads CASSVEPGSAEQYF. CDR3 nucleotides: TGTGCCAGCAGCGTAGAACCGGGATCGGCCGAGCAGTACTTC.

The gene calls are TRBV11-2 and TRBJ1-5; D is possibly TRBD1 (6 bases). Germline V gene data show CDR1 as SGHAT and CDR2 as FQNNGV. The CDR3 spans 13 residues. The germline V and J ends were trimmed by 8 bases and 8 bases, with 16 bases remaining between them. The CDR3 DNA reads TGTGCCAGCTTAGGAACCGGGGGCGAGCCCCAGCATTTT. Its protein product is CASLGTGGEPQHF.

This clonotype was seen a few times. The V gene is TRBV29-1, the J gene TRBJ1-4; no clear D. This CDR3 region has 14 residues. Germline V gene lookup returns CDR1 SQVTM and CDR2 ANQGSEA. Trimming removed 2 bases at V and 0 bases at J, with 7 bases between. The CDR3 coding sequence is TGCAGCGTTGAAAGCCAGGCAACTAATGAAAAACTGTTTTTT. This codes for CSVESQATNEKLFF.

The sample holds many counts of this clonotype. V and J are TRBV15 and TRBJ1-5; D is perhaps TRBD1 (5 bases). From germline, CDR1 is LNHNV and CDR2 YYDKDF (reference sequence). Deletions cut 5 bases from V and 8 bases from J, with 16 bases between. The length of the CDR3 is 14 residues. The CDR3 loop reads CATSVRDGGEPQHF. The DNA of the CDR3 is TGTGCCACCAGCGTAAGAGACGGGGGAGAGCCCCAGCATTTT.

The rearrangement uses TRBV2 and TRBJ1-2; TRBD1 matches 7 bases. The CDR3 has 16 residues. The J segment lost 4 bases and the V segment lost 6 bases, leaving 14 bases of the junction unmatched. Germline values: CDR1 SNHLY, CDR2 FYNNEI. For the CDR3, the DNA is TGTGCCAGCAGCGCCCAACGCCTGACAGGGATCTATGGCTACACCTTC. It codes for CASSAQRLTGIYGYTF.

This clonotype was seen more than once but under ten times. The genes are TRBV4-1 and TRBJ2-7; D tentatively reads TRBD1 or TRBD2 (5 bases each). The CDR3 consists of 13 residues. Per germline, CDR1 MGHRA and CDR2 YSYEKL. Trimming stripped 3 bases from V and 4 bases from J, with 10 bases between. CDR3 sequence (DNA): TGCGCCAGCAGCCAGGGACCGCCTTACGAGCAGTACTTC. It translates to CASSQGPPYEQYF.